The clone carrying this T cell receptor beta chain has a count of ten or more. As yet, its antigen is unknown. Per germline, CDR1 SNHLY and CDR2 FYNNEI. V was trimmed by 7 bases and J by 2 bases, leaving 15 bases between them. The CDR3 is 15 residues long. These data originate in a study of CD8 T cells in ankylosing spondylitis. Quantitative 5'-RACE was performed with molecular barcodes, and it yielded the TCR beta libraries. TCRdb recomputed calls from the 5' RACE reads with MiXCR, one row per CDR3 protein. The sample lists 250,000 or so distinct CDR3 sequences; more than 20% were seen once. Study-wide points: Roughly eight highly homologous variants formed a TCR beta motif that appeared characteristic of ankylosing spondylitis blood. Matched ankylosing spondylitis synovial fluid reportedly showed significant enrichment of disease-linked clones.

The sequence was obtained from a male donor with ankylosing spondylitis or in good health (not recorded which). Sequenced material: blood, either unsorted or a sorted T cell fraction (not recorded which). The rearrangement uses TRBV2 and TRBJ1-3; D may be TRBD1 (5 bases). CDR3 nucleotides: TGTGCCAGCAACCCTTCCAGAGGGGCTGGAAACACCATATATTTT. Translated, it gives CASNPSRGAGNTIYF.